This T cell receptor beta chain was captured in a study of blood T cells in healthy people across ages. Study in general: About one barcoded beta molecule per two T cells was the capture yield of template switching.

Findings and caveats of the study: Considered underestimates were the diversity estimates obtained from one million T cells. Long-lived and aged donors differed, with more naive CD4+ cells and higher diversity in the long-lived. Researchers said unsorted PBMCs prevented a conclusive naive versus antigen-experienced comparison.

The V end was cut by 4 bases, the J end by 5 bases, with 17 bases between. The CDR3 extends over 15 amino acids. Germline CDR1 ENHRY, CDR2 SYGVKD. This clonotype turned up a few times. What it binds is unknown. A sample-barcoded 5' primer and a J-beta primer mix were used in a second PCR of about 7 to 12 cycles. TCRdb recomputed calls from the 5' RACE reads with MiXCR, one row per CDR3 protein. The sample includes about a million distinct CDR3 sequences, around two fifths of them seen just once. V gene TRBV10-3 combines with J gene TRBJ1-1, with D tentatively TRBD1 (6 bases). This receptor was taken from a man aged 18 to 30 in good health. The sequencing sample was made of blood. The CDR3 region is CAISASQGLVTEAFF. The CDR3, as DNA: TGTGCCATCAGTGCCTCACAGGGATTAGTGACTGAAGCTTTCTTT.